The 7 T cell receptor beta chains below were found in one sample sequenced in a study of cytomegalovirus exposure and HLA in healthy donors. The PCR had 60 Vbeta and 13 Jbeta primers. TCRdb keeps only in-frame clones here, not all; method: immunoSEQ multiplex PCR. The repertoire holds 150,000 to 200,000 clones, with 55% to 70% as singletons. The sequencing input was PBMCs. The receptors were sampled from a middle-aged woman in good health and CMV-seropositive.

The chain links TRBV28 to TRBJ1-1; no clear D. The CDR3 extends over 13 amino acids. Germline assignment: CDR1 MDHEN and CDR2 SYDVKM. With 8 bases removed from V and 0 bases from J, the gap between germline ends came to 10 bases. Written as DNA, the CDR3 is TGTGCCAGCCGTATTAATATGAACACTGAAGCTTTCTTT. Translating it yields CASRINMNTEAFF.

The chain is built from TRBV28 and TRBJ2-4, with 7 bases aligning to TRBD2. Germline CDR1 MDHEN, CDR2 SYDVKM. The CDR3 totals 14 residues. Trimming cost V 5 bases and J 7 bases; bases outside gene matches: 8. Here the CDR3 reads CASSTTQAGNIQYF. The DNA of the CDR3 is TGTGCCAGCAGTACTACTCAAGCGGGGAACATTCAGTACTTC.

The rearrangement uses TRBV28 and TRBJ1-2, with 8 bases fitting TRBD1. This CDR3 has 14 amino acids. Germline CDR1 and CDR2: MDHEN and SYDVKM. J gave up 8 bases and V 7 bases, and 12 bases lay outside the gene matches. The CDR3 loop is CASTMTGALRGYTF. DNA of the CDR3: TGTGCCAGCACTATGACAGGGGCCCTTCGAGGCTACACCTTC.

This chain joins TRBV4-3 and TRBJ2-3; the match to TRBD2 covers 7 bases. Trimming at V came to 0 bases and at J to 6 bases, leaving 6 bases not matched to a gene. Germline V gene data show CDR1 as LGHNA and CDR2 as YSLEER. The CDR3 runs 15 residues. The CDR3 DNA is TGCGCCAGCAGCCAAGAGGGGCGGACTAGTGATACGCAGTATTTT. Its protein product is CASSQEGRTSDTQYF.

In this sample, this clone turned up a few times. The rearrangement uses TRBV5-6 and TRBJ2-7; 10 bases agree with TRBD1. Germline CDR1 reads SGHDT; CDR2 reads YYEEEE. CDR3 length: 16 residues. The junction had 7 bases not matched to a gene; V was cut back by 4 bases and J by 0 bases. The CDR3 loop reads CASSGTGTGDSYEQYF. The CDR3 DNA reads as TGTGCCAGCAGCGGTACCGGGACAGGGGACTCCTACGAGCAGTACTTC.

The V gene is TRBV7-2, the J gene TRBJ1-1; D is possibly TRBD1 (5 bases). The germline gives CDR1 SGHTA, CDR2 FQGNSA. This CDR3 comprises 10 residues. Trimming took 5 bases from V and 11 from J, leaving 9 bases between them. The CDR3 region has the DNA TGTGCCAGCAGCCCTGGGGGGGCTTTCTTT. Translation: CASSPGGAFF. The full variable domain, with the rest looked up from reference TRBV7-2 and TRBJ1-1, is GAGVSQSPSNKVTEKGKDVELRCDPISGHTALYWYRQSLGQGLEFLIYFQGNSAPDKSGLPSDRFSAERTGGSVSTLTIQRTQQEDSAVYLCASSPGGAFFGQGTRLTVV.

This rearrangement joins TRBV2 to TRBJ1-3, with no clear D. Deletions cut 8 bases from V and 0 bases from J, with 11 bases between. This CDR3 region has 14 residues. The germline V gene encodes CDR1 SNHLY and CDR2 FYNNEI. The CDR3 nucleotides are TGTGCCAGCTCCCGCACAGCCTCTGGAAACACCATATATTTT. Its protein is CASSRTASGNTIYF. The full variable domain, completed using reference TRBV2 and TRBJ1-3, is EPEVTQTPSHQVTQMGQEVILRCVPISNHLYFYWYRQILGQKVEFLVSFYNNEISEKSEIFDDQFSVERPDGSNFTLKIRSTKLEDSAMYFCASSRTASGNTIYFGEGSWLTVV.